These 16 T cell receptor beta chains share one sample of origin, sequenced in a study of OX40 agonist ivuxolimab in advanced cancers. Libraries were made using the immunoSEQ multiplex PCR assay. Entries here come from immuneACCESS through TCRdb and include only in-frame sequences with V and J called. Some clones fail to appear in such tables; in the studies checked, an unresolved V gene covers under half of the shortfall, and the cause of the remainder is unknown. In this sample the table shows 60,000 to 70,000 clones, over 75% of which occur a single time. Roughly 0.29% of the sample comes from the top ten. The source material was CD4+ or CD8+ T cells sorted from blood, sampled in a trial of the OX40 agonist ivuxolimab. Source of these receptors: an adult with an advanced solid tumor such as melanoma, head and neck, liver or kidney cancer.

The CDR3 region has the DNA TGCAGCGTTGTGGGGTGGGCCCGACAGCCGACTGCGGACGCTTTCTTT. Protein product: CSVVGWARQPTADAFF. The J gene is TRBJ1-1, the V gene TRBV29-1, with D perhaps TRBD1 (5 bases). The CDR3 has 16 residues. Trimming pared 4 bases from V and 11 bases from J, leaving 29 bases between. Germline values: CDR1 SQVTM, CDR2 ANQGSEA.

The chain links TRBV7-2 to TRBJ2-2; 8 bases are a match to TRBD2. This CDR3 is built from 15 residues. Germline V CDR1 and CDR2: SGHTA, FQGNSA. V was clipped by 3 bases and J by 6 bases; unmatched bases: 6. DNA for the CDR3: TGTGCCAGCAGCTTTACTAGCGGTTACGCCGGGGAGCTGTTTTTT. Protein sequence: CASSFTSGYAGELFF.

This chain joins TRBV11-2 and TRBJ1-2, with D maybe TRBD1 (5 bases). Trimming removed 1 base from V and 8 bases from J, with 11 bases in between. Germline V lookup: CDR1 SGHAT, CDR2 FQNNGV. The CDR3 runs 13 residues. CDR3 in DNA: TGTGCCAGCAGCTTAGGGGGGATGGAGGGCTACACCTTC. It yields the protein CASSLGGMEGYTF.

The chain links TRBV4-1 to TRBJ2-7; no clear D gene. V shed 4 bases and J shed 0 bases, with 16 bases lying between them. The CDR3 extends over 16 amino acids. CDR1 MGHRA and CDR2 YSYEKL come from the germline V gene. The CDR3 region is CASSPLLERSSYEQYF. CDR3 coding DNA: TGCGCCAGCAGCCCACTCTTAGAGAGAAGCTCCTACGAGCAGTACTTC.

CDR3 sequence reads: CASSPKPEGQRVTEAFF. Written as DNA, the CDR3 is TGTGCCAGCAGCCCCAAACCAGAGGGACAGAGGGTCACTGAAGCTTTCTTT. The chain employs TRBV7-9 and TRBJ1-1; 7 bases fit TRBD1. V gave up 5 bases and J gave up 4 bases; unmatched junction bases: 16. In germline, CDR1 is SEHNR, CDR2 FQNEAQ (reference sequence). There are 17 residues in the CDR3.

This clone appeared a single time. V is TRBV4-2 and J is TRBJ2-1; no clear D. V was cut by 0 bases and J by 2 bases, with 14 bases left in between. From germline, CDR1 is LGHNA and CDR2 YNFKEQ. This CDR3 comprises 17 residues. Here the CDR3 reads CASSQDGTIRPYNEQFF. CDR3 nucleotides: TGTGCCAGCAGCCAAGATGGAACTATACGGCCCTACAATGAGCAGTTCTTC.

This chain connects TRBV9 to TRBJ2-3; D not certain. Germline CDR1 SGDLS, CDR2 YYNGEE. The V end lost 2 bases, the J end lost 3 bases, and 13 bases lay between the germline ends. CDR3 length: 15 amino acids. The CDR3 sequence: CASSVHDPRTDTQYF. Here the CDR3 DNA reads TGTGCCAGCAGCGTGCACGACCCTAGAACAGATACGCAGTATTTT.

V is TRBV7-9 and J is TRBJ1-3; 10 nucleotides agree with TRBD1. V lost 10 bases and J lost 7; bases outside the gene matches: 7. The V gene's germline CDR1 is SEHNR and CDR2 FQNEAQ (reference sequence). The CDR3 is 13 residues long. The CDR3 sequence is CATHGQGVNTIYF. CDR3 nucleotides: TGTGCCACCCATGGACAGGGGGTGAACACCATATATTTT.

The gene calls are TRBV6-1 and TRBJ2-1, with 7 bases lining up with TRBD2. The CDR3 length is 14 residues. CDR1 and CDR2 (germline): MNHNS, SASEGT. The V segment lost 6 bases and the J segment 7 bases; nucleotides outside the gene matches: 9. CDR3 sequence reads: CASSPMTSSNEQFF. The CDR3, as DNA: TGTGCCAGCAGCCCCATGACTAGCTCTAATGAGCAGTTCTTC.

This chain uses TRBV5-6 with TRBJ2-5; weak D call: TRBD2 (5 bases). Per the germline V gene, CDR1 is SGHDT and CDR2 is YYEEEE. The CDR3 is 14 residues long. Trimming shortened V by 4 bases and J by 3 bases, and 13 bases separated the two germline ends. Here the CDR3 reads CASSPVSGKETQYF. CDR3 nucleotides: TGTGCCAGCAGCCCGGTGAGCGGAAAAGAGACCCAGTACTTC. Together with reference TRBV5-6 and TRBJ2-5, the CDR3 gives the full variable domain: DAGVTQSPTHLIKTRGQQVTLRCSPKSGHDTVSWYQQALGQGPQFIFQYYEEEERQRGNFPDRFSGHQFPNYSSELNVNALLLGDSALYLCASSPVSGKETQYFGPGTRLLVL.

V gene TRBV18 combines with J gene TRBJ2-5; the match to TRBD1 covers 10 bases. Germline lookup yields CDR1 KGHSH and CDR2 LQKENI. V lost 3 bases and J lost 5; bases outside the gene matches: 3. This CDR3 contains 14 residues. For the CDR3, the DNA is TGTGCCAGCTCACCCGGGACAGGGGTTGAGACCCAGTACTTC. Translation gives CASSPGTGVETQYF.

The chain uses TRBV10-3 and TRBJ2-1; 9 positions agree with TRBD2. There are 14 residues in the CDR3. Germline V gene sequence: CDR1 ENHRY, CDR2 SYGVKD. V shed 4 bases and J 8 bases; nucleotides not matched to a gene: 6. DNA of the CDR3: TGTGCCATCAGTGTCGCTAGCGGGATAGATGAGCAGTTCTTC. It translates to CAISVASGIDEQFF.

The chain is built from TRBV5-1 and TRBJ2-5; 9 positions match TRBD1. Germline assignment: CDR1 SGHRS and CDR2 YFSETQ. The CDR3 runs to 15 residues. J was trimmed by 4 bases and V by 3 bases; bases with no gene match: 7. In DNA form, the CDR3 reads TGCGCCAGCAGCTCAGGGACAGGGAGGGGAGAGACCCAGTACTTC. Its translation: CASSSGTGRGETQYF.

The chain carries TRBV7-3 and TRBJ2-2; D is unresolved. This CDR3 has 14 amino acids. CDR1 SGHTA and CDR2 FQGTGA come from the germline V gene. Trimming shortened V by 5 bases and J by 2 bases, and 9 bases separated the two germline ends. DNA for the CDR3: TGTGCCAGCAGCGCCAGGCCTAACACCGGGGAGCTGTTTTTT. Its translation is CASSARPNTGELFF.

The chain has TRBV19 and TRBJ2-1; D is perhaps TRBD1 (5 bases). V lost 3 bases, J lost 5 bases, and 20 bases lay in between. This CDR3 has 17 residues. Germline CDR1 and CDR2: LNHDA and SQIVND (reference sequence). CDR3 nucleotides: TGTGCCAGTAGTATTTTCCCAGCCAGGGCCCAGGACAATGAGCAGTTCTTC. This sequence encodes CASSIFPARAQDNEQFF.

V is TRBV7-9 and J is TRBJ2-2, with 12 bases identical to TRBD2. Germline CDR1 is SEHNR and CDR2 is FQNEAQ (reference sequence). Trimming cost V 5 bases and J 6 bases; bases outside gene matches: 10. This CDR3 is 17 amino acids long. The CDR3 spells CASSPGTSGRLSGELFF. The DNA for the CDR3 is TGTGCCAGCAGCCCGGGGACTAGCGGGCGGCTATCCGGGGAGCTGTTTTTT.